These 12 T cell receptor beta chains share one sample of origin, sequenced in a study of T cells in Graves' hyperthyroidism and ophthalmopathy. Amplified TCR beta CDR3 regions derived from RNA transcripts. The TCR CDR3 was amplified in a first-round RT-PCR using the HTBI primer set. TCRdb independently ran MiXCR on the multiplex PCR reads; one entry per CDR3 protein. The sample consists of 600,000 to 800,000 distinct CDR3 sequences, approximately 40% of them appearing once. The specimen sequenced was blood. All receptors derive from a woman aged 40-49 years with Graves' hyperthyroidism.

The chain has TRBV4-3 and TRBJ2-5; maybe TRBD2 (5 bases). V lost 1 base and J 11 bases, leaving 8 bases between the germline ends. CDR3 length equals 11 residues. Germline CDR1 and CDR2: LGHNA and YSLEER. Here the CDR3 reads CASSQGTGQYF. CDR3 nucleotide sequence: TGCGCCAGCAGCCAAGGGACGGGGCAGTACTTC.

This clonotype was observed a few times. This chain connects TRBV6-2 or TRBV6-3 to TRBJ2-7; D gene ambiguous. The CDR3 spans 12 residues. Germline-derived CDR1 and CDR2 are MNHEY and SVGEGT. V was clipped by 6 bases and J by 6 bases, with 12 bases between them. The CDR3 spells CASSPGPFEQYF. The CDR3, as DNA: TGTGCCAGCAGCCCCGGCCCCTTCGAGCAGTACTTC.

This clonotype came up many times. This chain connects TRBV29-1 to TRBJ1-1; D remains unclear. Germline V gene sequence: CDR1 SQVTM, CDR2 ANQGSEA. The CDR3 is 14 residues long. V dropped 3 bases and J dropped 1 base, with 12 bases sitting between them. CDR3 in amino acids: CSVDFPRSNTEAFF. For the CDR3, the DNA is TGCAGCGTTGATTTTCCCCGTTCGAACACTGAAGCTTTCTTT.

The chain couples TRBV19 to TRBJ1-5; the D is unclear. Per the germline V gene, CDR1 is LNHDA and CDR2 is SQIVND (reference sequence). The CDR3 has 13 residues. V lost 7 bases and J 0 bases, leaving 7 bases between the germline ends. For the CDR3, the DNA is TGTGCCAGTACCGTCGGTAGCAATCAGCCCCAGCATTTT. Translated: CASTVGSNQPQHF.

Ten or more counts support this clonotype. The chain carries TRBV15 and TRBJ2-7; TRBD2 agrees at 11 bases. The J segment lost 2 bases and the V segment lost 0 bases, leaving 9 bases of the junction unmatched. Germline V lookup: CDR1 LNHNV, CDR2 YYDKDF (reference sequence). This CDR3 has 18 amino acids. CDR3 nucleotides: TGTGCCACCAGCAGAGATCTATCCGGGACTAGCGGTACCTACGAGCAGTACTTC. Its protein is CATSRDLSGTSGTYEQYF.

This clonotype was seen at least ten times. V is TRBV6-2 or TRBV6-3 and J is TRBJ2-7; perhaps TRBD1 as D (6 bases). CDR1 and CDR2 (germline): MNHEY, SVGEGT. The V gene lost 5 bases and the J gene lost 3 bases, with 17 bases spanning the gap. The CDR3 totals 15 residues. The CDR3 region has the DNA TGTGCCAGCAGTCTAGAGGGACACGGAAACTACGAGCAGTACTTC. Its translation is CASSLEGHGNYEQYF.

About this clonotype: This may be a read error: a much more frequent sequence differs by one nucleotide. The V and J genes are TRBV7-9 and TRBJ1-5, with D uncertain. Germline V gene sequence: CDR1 SEHNR, CDR2 FQNEAQ (reference sequence). The CDR3 spans 16 residues. Trimming removed 1 base at V and 3 bases at J, with 13 bases between. The DNA for the CDR3 is TGTGCCAGCAGCTTAGGCTACCGAGGCAACAATCAGCCCCAGCATTTT. The encoded protein is CASSLGYRGNNQPQHF.

This clonotype occurred a few times. In DNA form, the CDR3 reads TGCAGTGCTGGGGGGGTATTCGCCACCTTCGGGGGCTACACCTTC. Amino acid sequence: CSAGGVFATFGGYTF. The chain uses TRBV20-1 and TRBJ1-2; the D gene is possibly TRBD1 (5 bases). The CDR3 spans 15 residues. V lost 5 bases and J 8 bases, leaving 24 bases between the germline ends. CDR1 and CDR2 (germline): DFQATT, SNEGSKA (reference sequence).

The rearrangement uses TRBV9 and TRBJ1-1; D unresolved. The CDR3 extends over 12 amino acids. CDR1 and CDR2 from the germline V gene are SGDLS and YYNGEE. V dropped 0 bases and J dropped 7 bases, with 7 bases sitting between them. Written as DNA, the CDR3 is TGTGCCAGCAGCGTAGGAGGGTTTGAAGCTTTCTTT. It translates to CASSVGGFEAFF. Supplemented by reference TRBV9 and TRBJ1-1, the full variable domain reads DSGVTQTPKHLITATGQRVTLRCSPRSGDLSVYWYQQSLDQGLQFLIQYYNGEERAKGNILERFSAQQFPDLHSELNLSSLELGDSALYFCASSVGGFEAFFGQGTRLTVV.

At least ten counts were recorded for this clonotype. This chain connects TRBV10-2 to TRBJ1-1; D unresolved. Germline lookup yields CDR1 WSHSY and CDR2 SAAADI. V was pared by 4 bases and J by 3 bases, with 9 bases between. The CDR3 consists of 13 residues. The CDR3 is CASSGPGDTEAFF. The CDR3, as DNA: TGCGCCAGCAGTGGACCCGGCGACACTGAAGCTTTCTTT.

This clonotype has a handful of counts. The gene calls are TRBV5-8 and TRBJ1-1, with TRBD1 as a possible D gene (5 bases). Germline V gives CDR1 SGHTS, CDR2 YDEGEE. The V and J ends lost 1 base and 0 bases respectively, with 10 bases between them. The CDR3 runs 15 residues. The CDR3 coding sequence is TGTGCCAGCAGCTTGCCCGGGACGGTGAACACTGAAGCTTTCTTT. This sequence encodes CASSLPGTVNTEAFF.

This clonotype was observed at least ten times. The genes are TRBV10-1 and TRBJ1-1; a possible D gene is TRBD1 (5 bases). Germline V gene lookup returns CDR1 WNHNN and CDR2 SYGVQD (reference sequence). The length of the CDR3 is 13 residues. V was trimmed by 8 bases and J by 4 bases, leaving 14 bases between them. Here the CDR3 DNA reads TGCGCCAGCTCGGGGCAGGTCCCCACTGAAGCTTTCTTT. Its protein is CASSGQVPTEAFF.